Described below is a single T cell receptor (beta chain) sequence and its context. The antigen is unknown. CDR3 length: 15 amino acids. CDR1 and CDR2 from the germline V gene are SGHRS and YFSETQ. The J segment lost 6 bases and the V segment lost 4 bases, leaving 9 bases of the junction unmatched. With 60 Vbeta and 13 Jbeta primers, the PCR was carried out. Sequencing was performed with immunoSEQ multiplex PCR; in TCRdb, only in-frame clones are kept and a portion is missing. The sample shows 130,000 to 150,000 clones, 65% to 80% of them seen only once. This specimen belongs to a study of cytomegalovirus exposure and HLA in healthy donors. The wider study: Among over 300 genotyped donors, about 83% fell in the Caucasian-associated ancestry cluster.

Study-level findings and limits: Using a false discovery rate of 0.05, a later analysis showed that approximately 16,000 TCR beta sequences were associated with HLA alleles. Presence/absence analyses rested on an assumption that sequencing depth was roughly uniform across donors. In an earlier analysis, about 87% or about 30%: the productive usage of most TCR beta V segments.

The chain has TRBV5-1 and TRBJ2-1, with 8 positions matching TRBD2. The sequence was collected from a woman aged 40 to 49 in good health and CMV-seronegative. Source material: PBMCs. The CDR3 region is CASSRESLAGNEQFF. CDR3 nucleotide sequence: TGCGCCAGCAGCCGAGAGTCGCTAGCGGGCAATGAGCAGTTCTTC.